This TCR beta chain was found in a study of T cell repertoires in cytomegalovirus infection. Study in general: Public TCR beta signature analysis indicated the presence of both CMV infection and matching HLA type.

V was cut by 7 bases and J by 7 bases, with 17 bases left in between. Germline CDR1 reads MNHEY; CDR2 reads SMNVEV (reference sequence). The CDR3 has 14 residues. TCRdb independently ran MiXCR on the reads; one entry per CDR3 protein. The top ten hold under 15% of the sample, which has approximately 770,000 distinct CDR3 sequences, about 27% seen once. With respect to this clonotype: Its antigen is as yet unknown.

Source: cultured CD8+ T cells from PBMCs, taken from culture after CMV antigen stimulation. This receptor was taken from a human donor in good health (CMV status not recorded). Some clones in this sample may be carry-over from other donors' samples. The chain has TRBV27 and TRBJ2-1, with a tentative D call TRBD2 (6 bases). In nucleotides, the CDR3 is TGTGCCAGCACTCCGGGACTCCCCGGGAATGAGCAGTTCTTC. Amino acid sequence: CASTPGLPGNEQFF.